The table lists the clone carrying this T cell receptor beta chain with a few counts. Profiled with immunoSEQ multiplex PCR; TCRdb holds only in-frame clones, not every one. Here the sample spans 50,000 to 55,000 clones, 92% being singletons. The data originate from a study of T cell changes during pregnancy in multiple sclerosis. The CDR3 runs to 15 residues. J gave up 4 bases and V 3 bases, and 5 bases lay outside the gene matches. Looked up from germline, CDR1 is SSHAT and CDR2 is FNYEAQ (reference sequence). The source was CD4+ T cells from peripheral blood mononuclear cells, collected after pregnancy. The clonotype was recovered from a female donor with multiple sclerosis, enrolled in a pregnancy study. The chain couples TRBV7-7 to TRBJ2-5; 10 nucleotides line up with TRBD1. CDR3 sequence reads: CASSLGQGKAETQYF. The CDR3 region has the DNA TGTGCCAGCAGCTTGGGACAGGGGAAAGCAGAGACCCAGTACTTC.